A selection of T cell receptor beta chains follows, all from one sample in a study. TCRdb re-called the 5' RACE reads through MiXCR, storing one row per CDR3 protein. The table shows approximately 60,000 distinct CDR3 sequences, with more than 20% occurring only once. Sequencing was done on a sample of tumor-infiltrating Tregs sorted from the breast tumor. The receptors were sampled from a female donor with breast cancer. Each CDR3 is given with its conserved first and last residue.

j_gene: TRBJ2-2; v_gene: TRBV12-3/TRBV12-4; CDR3aa: CASNRRAWSGELFF
j_gene: TRBJ1-2; v_gene: TRBV29-1; CDR3aa: CSVLADLYTGTNYGYTF
j_gene: TRBJ2-5; v_gene: TRBV5-1; CDR3aa: CASSFSVAGGLEETQYF
j_gene: TRBJ2-2; v_gene: TRBV7-7; CDR3aa: CASSVERGRTGELFF
j_gene: TRBJ1-1; v_gene: TRBV6-6; CDR3aa: CASSRQGGTEAFF
j_gene: TRBJ2-5; v_gene: TRBV5-1; CDR3aa: CASSPTAGGETQYF
j_gene: TRBJ2-1; v_gene: TRBV10-3; CDR3aa: CAISVSQGFYEQFF
j_gene: TRBJ2-1; v_gene: TRBV7-2; CDR3aa: CASSLAGVSYNEQFF
j_gene: TRBJ2-3; v_gene: TRBV7-2; CDR3aa: CASSLAGGGSDTQYF
j_gene: TRBJ1-5; v_gene: TRBV18; CDR3aa: CASSPYGGGIGNQPQHF
j_gene: TRBJ1-1; v_gene: TRBV7-9; CDR3aa: CASSFPLGASQVNTEAFF
j_gene: TRBJ2-1; v_gene: TRBV24-1; CDR3aa: CATSDSRRDEQFF
j_gene: TRBJ1-5; v_gene: TRBV20-1; CDR3aa: CSARDWGTGYQPQHF
j_gene: TRBJ1-1; v_gene: TRBV7-3; CDR3aa: CASTAGGMNTEAFF
j_gene: TRBJ1-1; v_gene: TRBV19; CDR3aa: CASSIDQLNTEAFF
j_gene: TRBJ2-7; v_gene: TRBV20-1; CDR3aa: CSASGSTHEQYF
j_gene: TRBJ2-1; v_gene: TRBV4-1; CDR3aa: CASSQDKEGTGVRDEQFF
j_gene: TRBJ2-1; v_gene: TRBV5-1; CDR3aa: CASSLLAGPGVEQFF
j_gene: TRBJ1-1; v_gene: TRBV5-1; CDR3aa: CASSLGSIIYSNTEAFF
j_gene: TRBJ1-3; v_gene: TRBV7-7; CDR3aa: CASSPRHGSGNTIYF
j_gene: TRBJ1-4; v_gene: TRBV7-9; CDR3aa: CASSLRGAANEKLFF
j_gene: TRBJ2-5; v_gene: TRBV12-3/TRBV12-4; CDR3aa: CASSRSETQYF
j_gene: TRBJ2-3; v_gene: TRBV7-2; CDR3aa: CASRDRLTDTQYF
j_gene: TRBJ2-1; v_gene: TRBV20-1; CDR3aa: CSVTVPYNEQFF
j_gene: TRBJ1-6; v_gene: TRBV12-3/TRBV12-4; CDR3aa: CASSLRGGGSYNSPLHF
j_gene: TRBJ2-1; v_gene: TRBV6-1; CDR3aa: CASSGRTSVNEQFF
j_gene: TRBJ1-2; v_gene: TRBV20-1; CDR3aa: CSARVGQGGTGYTF
j_gene: TRBJ2-3; v_gene: TRBV5-1; CDR3aa: CASRTTEISTDTQYF
j_gene: TRBJ1-1; v_gene: TRBV4-1; CDR3aa: CASSQDFGRVTEAFF
j_gene: TRBJ1-5; v_gene: TRBV28; CDR3aa: CASSLLGGPQHF
j_gene: TRBJ2-3; v_gene: TRBV5-5; CDR3aa: CASSFLVQGTDTQYF
j_gene: TRBJ1-5; v_gene: TRBV11-2; CDR3aa: CASSLSQGAQPQHF
j_gene: TRBJ2-4; v_gene: TRBV6-1; CDR3aa: CASSENGVAKNIQYF
j_gene: TRBJ1-6; v_gene: TRBV7-2; CDR3aa: CASSPDGASSYNSPLHF
j_gene: TRBJ1-2; v_gene: TRBV27; CDR3aa: CASRMNRVEGYTF
j_gene: TRBJ1-2; v_gene: TRBV6-2/TRBV6-3; CDR3aa: CASSPTALYGYTF
j_gene: TRBJ1-2; v_gene: TRBV7-2; CDR3aa: CASSHYTNYGYTF
j_gene: TRBJ1-1; v_gene: TRBV20-1; CDR3aa: CSARGLGYTEAFF
j_gene: TRBJ1-2; v_gene: TRBV9; CDR3aa: CASSAAAGPNYGYTF
j_gene: TRBJ2-3; v_gene: TRBV7-9; CDR3aa: CASSLGSVKADTQYF
j_gene: TRBJ1-1; v_gene: TRBV6-6; CDR3aa: CASSQVSHTEAFF
j_gene: TRBJ2-3; v_gene: TRBV12-3/TRBV12-4; CDR3aa: CASSFALPDTQYF
j_gene: TRBJ2-3; v_gene: TRBV28; CDR3aa: CASSFGAGLAGDTQYF
j_gene: TRBJ2-4; v_gene: TRBV3-1; CDR3aa: CASSQEGTSGSRAKNIQYF
j_gene: TRBJ2-1; v_gene: TRBV6-1; CDR3aa: CASSGQTSGIGNEQFF
j_gene: TRBJ2-7; v_gene: TRBV10-3; CDR3aa: CASAGGDYYEQYF
j_gene: TRBJ1-6; v_gene: TRBV28; CDR3aa: CASRPGQGRPLHF
j_gene: TRBJ2-7; v_gene: TRBV7-2; CDR3aa: CASSFLAGEWYEQYF
j_gene: TRBJ2-6; v_gene: TRBV5-1; CDR3aa: CASSYLMTGDGANVLTF
j_gene: TRBJ2-7; v_gene: TRBV9; CDR3aa: CASSPGGSLAYEQYF
j_gene: TRBJ2-5; v_gene: TRBV11-2; CDR3aa: CASSWEQETQYF
j_gene: TRBJ2-3; v_gene: TRBV3-1; CDR3aa: CASSLSSRGAGVADTQYF
j_gene: TRBJ1-1; v_gene: TRBV4-3; CDR3aa: CASSQAGRPTEAFF